The T cell receptor (beta chain) described here comes from a study of molecular identifiers for immune sequencing clone quantification. This clonotype showed up many times. The antigen remains undetermined. CD8+CD4-CCR7+CD45RA+ cells were sorted as naive CD8 T cells. Library preparation followed earlier protocols using designated TCR primers. TCRdb redid the calling of the PCR reads with MiXCR, one entry per CDR3 protein. Of a few hundred thousand distinct CDR3 sequences listed, 24% are singletons. The CDR3 is 14 amino acids. Trimming at V came to 6 bases and at J to 0 bases, leaving 6 bases not matched to a gene. CDR1 DFQATT and CDR2 SNEGSKA come from the germline V gene (reference sequence). General study results and limits: Clonotypes topping 20 RNA copies carried over 98% of effector molecules but under 1% of naive ones.

The rearrangement uses TRBV20-1 and TRBJ2-7; 9 nucleotides match TRBD2. Sequencing used naive CD8+ T cells from blood, with Jurkat cell RNA spiked in. Described subset: FACS-sorted CD8+CD4-CCR7+CD45RA+ naive T cells. The receptor was derived from a human donor in good health. Some libraries in this study had Jurkat cell RNA spiked in. The CDR3 nucleotides read TGCAGTGCGACCCGTAGCGGGAGCTCCTACGAGCAGTACTTC. Residues: CSATRSGSSYEQYF.